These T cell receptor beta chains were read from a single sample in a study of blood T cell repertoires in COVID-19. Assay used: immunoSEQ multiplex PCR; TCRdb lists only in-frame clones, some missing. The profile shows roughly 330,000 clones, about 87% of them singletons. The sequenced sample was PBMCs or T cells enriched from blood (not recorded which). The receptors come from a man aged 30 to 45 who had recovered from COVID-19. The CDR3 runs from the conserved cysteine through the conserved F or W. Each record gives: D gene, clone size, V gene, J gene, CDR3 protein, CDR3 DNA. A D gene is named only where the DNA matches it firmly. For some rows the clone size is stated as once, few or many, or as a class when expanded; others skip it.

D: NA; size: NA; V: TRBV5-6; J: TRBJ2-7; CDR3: CASSLQGPGSYEQYF; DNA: TGTGCCAGCAGCTTGCAGGGTCCCGGGTCCTACGAGCAGTACTTC
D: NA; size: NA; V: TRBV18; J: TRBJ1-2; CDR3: CASSPGLESGYTF; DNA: TGTGCCAGCTCACCAGGGTTGGAGAGTGGCTACACCTTC
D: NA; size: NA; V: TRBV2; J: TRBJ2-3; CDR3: CASSEGHVRADTQYF; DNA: TGTGCCAGCAGTGAAGGACACGTGAGGGCGGATACGCAGTATTTT
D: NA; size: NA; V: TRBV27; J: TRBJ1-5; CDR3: CASSLYNTRGPQHF; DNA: TGTGCCAGCAGTTTATACAATACTCGGGGGCCCCAGCATTTT
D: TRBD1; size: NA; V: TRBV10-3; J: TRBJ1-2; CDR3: CAISEGQGAFGYTF; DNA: TGTGCCATCAGTGAAGGACAGGGGGCCTTTGGCTACACCTTC
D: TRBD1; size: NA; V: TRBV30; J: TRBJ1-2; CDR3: CAWSLQGVHGYTF; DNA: TGTGCCTGGAGTTTACAGGGGGTACATGGCTACACCTTC
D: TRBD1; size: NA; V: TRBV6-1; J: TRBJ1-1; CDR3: CASSEIRGLLTIEAFF; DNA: TGTGCCAGCAGTGAAATCAGGGGGCTACTCACAATAGAAGCTTTCTTT
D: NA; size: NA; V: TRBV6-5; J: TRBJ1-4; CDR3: CASSYIGEGEKLFF; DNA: TGTGCCAGCAGTTACATAGGGGAGGGTGAAAAACTGTTTTTT
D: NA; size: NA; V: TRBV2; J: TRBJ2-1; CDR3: CASSAYNEQFF; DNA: TGTGCCAGCAGTGCGTACAATGAGCAGTTCTTC
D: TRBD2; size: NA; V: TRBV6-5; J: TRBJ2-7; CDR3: CASTPSGVSYEQYF; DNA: TGTGCCAGCACCCCGAGCGGGGTCTCCTACGAGCAGTACTTC
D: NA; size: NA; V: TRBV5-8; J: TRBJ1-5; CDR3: CASSWGGGRHQPQHF; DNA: TGTGCCAGCAGCTGGGGAGGGGGGAGGCATCAGCCCCAGCATTTT
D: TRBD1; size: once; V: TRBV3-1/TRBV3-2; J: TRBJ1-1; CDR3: CASSQVPDRSNEAFF; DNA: TGTGCCAGCAGCCAAGTCCCGGACAGGTCGAATGAAGCTTTCTTT
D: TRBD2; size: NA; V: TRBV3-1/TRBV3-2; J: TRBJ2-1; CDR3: CASSQDGSGGRYNEQFF; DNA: TGTGCCAGCAGCCAAGACGGGAGCGGGGGGCGATACAATGAGCAGTTCTTC
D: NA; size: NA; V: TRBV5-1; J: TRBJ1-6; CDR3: CASSLARNNSPLHF; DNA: TGCGCCAGCAGCTTGGCCAGAAATAATTCACCCCTCCACTTT
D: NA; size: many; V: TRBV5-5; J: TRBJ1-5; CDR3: CASSFNRGNQPQHF; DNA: TGTGCCAGCAGCTTTAACAGGGGCAATCAGCCCCAGCATTTT
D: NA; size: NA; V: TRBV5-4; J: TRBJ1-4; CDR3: CASSPGQGRGTNEKLFF; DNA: TGTGCCAGCAGCCCTGGGCAGGGTAGGGGAACTAATGAAAAACTGTTTTTT
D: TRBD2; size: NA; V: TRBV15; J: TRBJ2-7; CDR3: CATSRDPPRGLAGDEQYF; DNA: TGTGCCACCAGCAGAGATCCACCCAGGGGACTAGCGGGGGACGAGCAGTACTTC
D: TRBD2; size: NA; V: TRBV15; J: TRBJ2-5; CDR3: CATSRALTSGGETQYF; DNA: TGTGCCACCAGCAGAGCCTTGACTAGCGGGGGAGAGACCCAGTACTTC
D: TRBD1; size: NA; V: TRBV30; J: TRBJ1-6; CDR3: CAWSVGRDSSYNSPLHF; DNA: TGTGCCTGGAGTGTAGGCAGGGACAGCTCCTATAATTCACCCCTCCACTTT
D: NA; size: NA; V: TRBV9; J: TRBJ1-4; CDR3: CASGSPGGRDEKLFF; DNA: TGTGCCAGCGGTTCCCCCGGGGGGCGCGACGAAAAACTGTTTTTT
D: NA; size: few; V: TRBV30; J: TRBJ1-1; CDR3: CAWSVWGVMNTEAFF; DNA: TGTGCCTGGAGTGTATGGGGGGTCATGAACACTGAAGCTTTCTTT
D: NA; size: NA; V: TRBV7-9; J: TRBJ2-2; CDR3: CASSSSGNGELFF; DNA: TGTGCCAGCAGCTCATCGGGTAACGGGGAGCTGTTTTTT
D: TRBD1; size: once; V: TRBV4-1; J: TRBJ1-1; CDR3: CASSPERQGIGNTEAFF; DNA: TGCGCCAGCAGCCCCGAGCGACAGGGGATTGGGAACACTGAAGCTTTCTTT
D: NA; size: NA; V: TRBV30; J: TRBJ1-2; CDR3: CAWSGAGDGYTF; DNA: TGTGCCTGGAGTGGGGCAGGGGATGGCTACACCTTC
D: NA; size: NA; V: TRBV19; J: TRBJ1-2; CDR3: CASSIQYYGYTF; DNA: TGTGCCAGTAGTATACAGTACTATGGCTACACCTTC
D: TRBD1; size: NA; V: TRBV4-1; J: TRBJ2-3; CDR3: CASSQGPLGQGPDTQYF; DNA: TGCGCCAGCAGCCAAGGCCCGCTGGGACAGGGGCCAGATACGCAGTATTTT
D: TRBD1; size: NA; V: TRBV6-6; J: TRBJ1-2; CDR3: CASRGQGYGYTF; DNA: TGTGCCAGCAGGGGACAGGGCTATGGCTACACCTTC
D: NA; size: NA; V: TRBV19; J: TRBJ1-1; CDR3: CASRNRQGEAFF; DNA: TGTGCCAGTAGGAACAGACAAGGTGAAGCTTTCTTT
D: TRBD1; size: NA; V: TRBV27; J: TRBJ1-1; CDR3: CASRSNRGPGRGTEAFF; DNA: TGTGCCAGCAGAAGTAACAGGGGACCGGGTAGGGGTACTGAAGCTTTCTTT
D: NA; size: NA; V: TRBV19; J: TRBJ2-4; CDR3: CASSTQGHDQNIQYF; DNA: TGTGCCAGTAGTACTCAGGGACACGATCAAAACATTCAGTACTTC
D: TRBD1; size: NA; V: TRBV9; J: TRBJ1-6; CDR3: CASSVETGFSPLHF; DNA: TGTGCCAGCAGCGTAGAGACAGGGTTTTCACCCCTCCACTTT
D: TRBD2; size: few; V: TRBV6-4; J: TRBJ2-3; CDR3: CASSATSGDPTDTQYF; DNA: TGTGCCAGCAGCGCGACTAGCGGGGACCCCACAGATACGCAGTATTTT
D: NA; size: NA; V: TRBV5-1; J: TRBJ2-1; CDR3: CASTYTGYGEQFF; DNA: TGCGCCAGCACCTACACAGGGTATGGTGAGCAGTTCTTC
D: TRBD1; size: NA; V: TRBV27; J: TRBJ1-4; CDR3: CASSWTGDEKLFF; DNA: TGTGCCAGCAGCTGGACAGGGGATGAAAAACTGTTTTTT
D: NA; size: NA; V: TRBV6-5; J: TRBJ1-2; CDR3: CASTLSVGDTVYDTF; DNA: TGTGCCAGCACCTTAAGTGTTGGGGACACCGTATATGACACCTTC
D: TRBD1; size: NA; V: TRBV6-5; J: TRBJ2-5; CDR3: CASIGPGQGRETQYF; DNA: TGTGCCAGCATTGGACCGGGACAGGGCCGCGAGACCCAGTACTTC
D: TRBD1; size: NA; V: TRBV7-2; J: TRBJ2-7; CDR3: CASSLAITGDYEQYF; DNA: TGTGCCAGCAGCTTAGCGATTACAGGGGACTACGAGCAGTACTTC
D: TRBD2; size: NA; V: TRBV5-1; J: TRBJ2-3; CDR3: CASRSLAGGPSDTQYF; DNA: TGCGCCAGCAGATCTTTAGCGGGGGGCCCATCGGATACGCAGTATTTT
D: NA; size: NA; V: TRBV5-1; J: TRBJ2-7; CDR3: CASSVEGVLPYEQYF; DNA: TGCGCCAGCAGCGTTGAGGGCGTTTTACCCTACGAGCAGTACTTC
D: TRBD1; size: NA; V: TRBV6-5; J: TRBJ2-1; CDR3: CASSYRTGHFGQFF; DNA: TGTGCCAGCAGTTACCGGACAGGACACTTTGGGCAGTTCTTC
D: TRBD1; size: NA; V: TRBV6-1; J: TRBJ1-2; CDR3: CASSERDRGAYTF; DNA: TGTGCCAGCAGTGAGCGGGACAGGGGGGCCTACACCTTC
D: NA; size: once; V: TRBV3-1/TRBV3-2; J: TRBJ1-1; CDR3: CASSQRTAITEAFF; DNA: TGTGCCAGCAGCCAACGAACAGCTATCACTGAAGCTTTCTTT
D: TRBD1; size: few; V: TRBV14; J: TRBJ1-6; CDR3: CASSPDRGLRSPLHF; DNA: TGTGCCAGCAGCCCAGACAGGGGGCTAAGGTCACCCCTCCACTTT
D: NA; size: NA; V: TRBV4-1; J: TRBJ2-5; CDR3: CASSQEGGARETQYF; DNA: TGCGCCAGCAGCCAAGAGGGGGGAGCGCGGGAGACCCAGTACTTC
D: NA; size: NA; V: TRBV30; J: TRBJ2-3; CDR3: CAWSVLGGTDTQYF; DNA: TGTGCCTGGAGTGTACTGGGAGGCACAGATACGCAGTATTTT
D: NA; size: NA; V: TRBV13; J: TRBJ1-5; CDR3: CASSFLGNQPQHF; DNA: TGTGCCAGCAGCTTCCTCGGCAATCAGCCCCAGCATTTT
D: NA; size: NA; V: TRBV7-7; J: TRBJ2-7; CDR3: CASSLGPGASYEQYF; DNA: TGTGCCAGCAGCCTAGGGCCAGGGGCCTCCTACGAGCAGTACTTC
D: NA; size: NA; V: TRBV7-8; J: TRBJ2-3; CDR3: CASSLLGGGPRYF; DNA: TGTGCCAGCAGTTTACTCGGGGGAGGCCCTCGGTATTTT
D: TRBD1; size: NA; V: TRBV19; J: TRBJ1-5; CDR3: CASSRQGARGNQPQHF; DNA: TGTGCCAGTAGTAGACAGGGGGCGCGTGGCAATCAGCCCCAGCATTTT
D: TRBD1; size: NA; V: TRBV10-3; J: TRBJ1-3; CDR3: CAISGTAGNTIYF; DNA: TGTGCCATCAGCGGGACAGCTGGAAACACCATATATTTT